Below, one T cell receptor (beta chain) is given with its context. These data belong to a study of blood T cell repertoires in COVID-19. Under the authors' procedure: Reference gene primer amplification gave estimated nucleated cell counts. The data were produced by immunoSEQ multiplex PCR, yet TCRdb's version contains in-frame clones alone and is incomplete. The D gene and trimming were derived from the DNA, and the V and J assignments and clone size from that table. The table records around 200,000 clones, around 80% of them present only once. The CDR3 is made up of 13 amino acids. V lost 5 bases, J lost 3 bases, and 7 bases lay in between. Germline lookup yields CDR1 MDHEN and CDR2 SYDVKM.

The chain employs TRBV28 and TRBJ2-2; D remains unclear. Sequencing input: peripheral blood. This TCR derives from a woman in her 70s with acute or convalescent COVID-19. This CDR3 is CASSRLDTGELFF. For the CDR3, the DNA is TGTGCCAGCAGTCGGTTGGACACCGGGGAGCTGTTTTTT.